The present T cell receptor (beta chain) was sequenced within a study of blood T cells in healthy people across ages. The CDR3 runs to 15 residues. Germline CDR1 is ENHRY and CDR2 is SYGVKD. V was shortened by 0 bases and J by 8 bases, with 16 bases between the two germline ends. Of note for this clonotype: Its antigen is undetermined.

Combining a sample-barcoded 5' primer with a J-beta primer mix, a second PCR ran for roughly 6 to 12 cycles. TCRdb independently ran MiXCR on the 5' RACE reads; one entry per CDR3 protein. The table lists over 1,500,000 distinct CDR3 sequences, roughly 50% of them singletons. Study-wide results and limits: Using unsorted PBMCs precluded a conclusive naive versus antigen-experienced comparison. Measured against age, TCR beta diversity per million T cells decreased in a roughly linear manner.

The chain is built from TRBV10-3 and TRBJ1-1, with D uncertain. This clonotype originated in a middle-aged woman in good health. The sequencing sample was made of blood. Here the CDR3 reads CAISESGIRPQEAFF. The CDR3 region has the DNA TGTGCCATCAGTGAGTCAGGGATCAGGCCCCAGGAAGCTTTCTTT.